This T cell receptor beta chain is drawn from a study of cytomegalovirus exposure and HLA in healthy donors (dated by TCRdb to about 2017). Study-level background: An earlier analysis of roughly 630 of the donors reported about 250 Gb of sequence data and some 120 million unique TCR beta sequences from about 200 million T cells. Roughly 300 gigabases of sequencing data and approximately 85 million unique TCR sequences were included in an early release covering roughly 600 HLA-typed donors. The number of donors typed differed by locus, with 629-630 for A, B, C, DRB1 and DQB1, about 500 for DQA1, 606 for DPA1, and around 460 for DPB1. The study combined high-throughput TCR immunosequencing, statistical association of individual TCRs with disease status, and machine learning to predict cytomegalovirus infection status. In the later analysis, no new phenotypic data were used to find candidate immune exposures; instead, reliance was placed on TCR beta sequences and their occurrence across donors. A later analysis re-examined previously published TCR beta repertoires from more than 550 donors and added high-resolution HLA genotyping to investigate patterns of TCR occurrence. The aim of the study was to test whether cataloging public T cell receptors could identify signatures of past pathogen exposure. Both class I and class II loci were covered by HLA typing, at four-digit resolution. To decide whether each TCR beta V gene segment behaved as functional or pseudogenic, an earlier analysis of approximately 590 of the donors relied on high-throughput TCR beta sequencing. Of the approximately 400 genotyped donors, around 81% fell in the genetic ancestry cluster associated with self-reported Caucasian donors. A later genetic analysis used genome-wide SNP genotypes for 398 of the 666 donors, treating that subset as a discovery cohort. Because of strong linkage in the cohort, roughly 5 DR-DQ haplotypes were treated as single units for association and clustering. The study profiled the T cell repertoires of around 700 subjects by immunosequencing and related them to cytomegalovirus serostatus. On average, about 240,000 unique TCR beta nucleotide sequences were sequenced per donor among more than 350 genotyped donors of the cohort, with roughly 19% of those sequences being non-productive. Besides the first cohort of around 700 subjects, a separate validation cohort made up of some 110 different subjects was used. All discovery cohort repertoires had been generated using a single sequencing platform. Donor age, sex, ethnicity and CMV serostatus were compiled together with the repertoire data. Points the paper makes about the study in general: A further reported finding was that TCR beta sequences accurately predicted the HLA-A and HLA-B alleles for most subjects in the first cohort. In an earlier analysis of 587 of the donors, most TCR beta V segments appeared in productive rearrangements about 87% or about 30% of the time, broadly matching IMGT annotations. A group of highly shared sequence variants was considered likely to be a technical artifact of the sequencing pipeline. In a later analysis, HLA-associated TCR beta chains showed more clonal expansion and lower generation probabilities than non-associated chains that were equally common. Correlated functional status among segregating V segments might be attributable to linkage disequilibrium, but an unknown experimental factor could not be ruled out. For the cohort, immune exposure information was limited to CMV serostatus. A later genetic analysis reported fewer N-insertions in productive TCRs among donors in an Asian-associated ancestry cluster than the roughly 690-donor mean. Across donors, most TCR sequences were observed very rarely, whereas some public TCRs were present in many individuals. A few of the identified cytomegalovirus-associated TCR beta chains were confirmed in vitro to be specific for cytomegalovirus antigens. Several of the top co-occurrence clusters appeared to be linked to parvovirus B19, influenza, CMV and Epstein-Barr virus, according to a later analysis. Because HLA typing was unavailable for some donors at each locus, only the typed subset was used in association tests. Assigning TCR associations to individual alleles was difficult when HLA alleles, especially DR and DQ, strongly co-occurred. Cytomegalovirus status was reported to be diagnosed by the classifier with high specificity and sensitivity in both the original and validation cohorts. At a false discovery rate of 0.05, a later analysis linked under 20,000 TCR beta sequences to specific HLA alleles. In a later analysis, most CMV-associated TCR beta chains were found to appear HLA-restricted, with HLA associations seemingly driven largely by CMV exposure. In the study, around 150 TCR beta chains were listed as associated with cytomegalovirus. It was suggested by the authors that the approach could potentially be generalized to other disease states and immunological phenotypes. In a later genetic analysis, a missense DCLRE1C variant was associated with V-gene and J-gene trimming of TCR beta chains, and the association was replicated in an independent cohort. Sequencing depth was assumed to be roughly uniform across donors in the presence/absence analyses, though that assumption may not hold. The earlier analysis of 450 to 700 of the donors excluded some 16 rarely observed V segments, including chromosome 9 orphons, because counts were too low. According to a later analysis, TCR association rates differed among HLA loci, with DRB1 alleles showing the most associated TCRs and HLA-C alleles showing the fewest. The cohort was sequenced for TCR beta chains only, and without alpha or paired-chain data the features that could be detected were limited.

For this clone: Its antigen is not yet known. The junction differs from germline at one of its ends, possibly a read error.

In total, roughly 670 healthy bone marrow donors made up the cohort. Cohort members were all nominally healthy when sampled, although unrecorded immune exposures were likely present. The donor tested CMV seropositive and was one of the 289 seropositive cohort members. Each donor provided a peripheral blood sample, and peripheral blood mononuclear cells were used for TCR beta sequencing. The Qiagen DNeasy Blood Extraction Kit was used to extract genomic DNA from the blood cell samples. Libraries were prepared through the immunoSEQ multiplex PCR assay. A mixture of 60 forward primers for TCR Vbeta segments and 13 reverse primers for TCR Jbeta segments was used in the multiplex PCR. The CDR3 region of rearranged TCR beta genes was amplified from genomic DNA with a multiplex PCR assay. The amplified TCR beta libraries were sequenced on the Illumina HiSeq System as 87-base-pair reads. As for the authors' bioinformatics: A later analysis tallied roughly 76 million unique TCR beta chains across the 666 repertoires, and around 9.9 million of those chains were shared by two or more donors. A nearest-neighbor algorithm error-corrected the raw reads and collapsed the reads into unique sequences, merging closely related sequences to remove PCR and sequencing errors. CDR3 sequences were aligned to IMGT reference sequences to assign V, D and J gene segments. For a sequence to be retained, a match of at least six nucleotides was required to both a V gene segment and a J gene segment. Rearrangements were called productive when the CDR3 lacked stop codons and stayed in frame with V and J; all others were non-productive. Following IMGT convention, CDR3 was defined as the stretch from the second conserved V-encoded cysteine up to the conserved J-encoded phenylalanine. The earlier analysis of about 570 of the donors excluded any sequence lacking an unambiguous match to a single V gene segment. In an earlier analysis of some 590 of the donors, a V segment was called functional when productive rearrangements were above 56.7%, and segregating when the standard deviation between donors exceeded 5%. A statistical classification framework was developed to diagnose cytomegalovirus status using the catalog of TCR beta chain sequences. V and J gene assignment, in a later analysis, came from comparing TCR nucleotide sequences with IMGT/GENE-DB human TR gene sequences. Using the TCRdist pipeline, a later analysis assigned CDR3 sequences along with most-parsimonious VDJ recombination scenarios. In a later analysis, each TCR beta chain was defined by its CDR3 amino acid sequence together with its V-gene family, and reads without a unique V-gene family were excluded. As a way to deal with suspected cross-contamination and a sequencing artifact, a later analysis dropped 450 to 600 nucleotide sequences that were highly shared and had low generation probability. In a later analysis, a clonal expansion index was calculated for each public chain from normalized within-repertoire ranks of inferred template counts. Generation probabilities in a later analysis came from a VDJ recombination model fitted to out-of-frame rearrangements, and those results were checked against IGoR. In a later analysis, hypergeometric tests were used to score TCR-TCR, TCR-HLA and TCR-CMV co-occurrence, with a repertoire-size bias correction applied to TCR pairs. A later analysis estimated false discovery rates by permuting HLA or CMV assignments 20 times. A later analysis grouped co-occurring TCRs with DBSCAN, adding TCRdist sequence similarity when clustering within HLA-allele-positive subsets. Co-occurrence clustering excluded repertoires with fewer than 30,000 or more than 120,000 public chains, plus five with anomalous nucleotide sharing. Imported from immuneACCESS, the table was reduced by TCRdb to in-frame sequences with V and J called. These copies leave out some clones; in studies compared against another copy, an unresolved V gene accounts for under half, and the cause of the remainder is not known. V, J and clone size reflect that table, while D and trimming were determined from the DNA. Within this sample are about 190,000 clones, with around 73% of them counted one time only. 2.1% of the sample belongs to the ten largest clones.

The sequencing input was PBMCs. This sequence originates from a woman younger than 45 in good health and CMV-seropositive.

This receptor has the CDR3 CASSLLLAGGVGSLF. The sequenced DNA is TGTGCCAGCAGTTTACTACTGGCAGGGGGCGTCGGAAGTCTCTTT. The chain is made from TRBV28 and TRBJ1-1; TRBD1 fits 8 bases in the junction. CDR1 MDHEN and CDR2 SYDVKM are derived from the germline V gene. The CDR3 starts with the cysteine, ends with the phenylalanine, and has 15 residues. Only CDR3 DNA remains: 45 bases, in frame from the first base.